Presented here are 26 T cell receptor beta chains from one specimen sequenced in a study of human T cells and chemical hapten exposure. Described time point: pre-sensitization, week 0. The treatment was: therapeutic diphenylcyclopropenone sensitization with weekly scalp DPC. MiXCR, applied by TCRdb to the RACE reads, yields one record per CDR3 protein. The sample has about 60,000 distinct CDR3 sequences, around 11% seen once; the top ten hold 3% to 4.5%. Sequencing used whole blood, obtained in connection with sensitization to the hapten diphenylcyclopropenone (DPC). The receptors were sampled from a woman aged 40-49 years with alopecia areata. Some clones in this sample may be carry-over from other donors' samples.

At least ten counts were recorded for this clonotype. This chain uses TRBV28 with TRBJ2-5; 7 bases are a match to TRBD1. CDR1 is MDHEN, CDR2 SYDVKM, per germline. This CDR3 contains 14 residues. V was clipped by 6 bases and J by 7 bases; unmatched bases: 11. The CDR3 is CASRPGQATWTQYF. In DNA, the CDR3 is TGTGCCAGCAGACCCGGACAGGCTACGTGGACCCAGTACTTC.

Written as DNA, the CDR3 is TGTGCCAGCAGCCCGGGACTAGCGGGAGGGGGGCGAGAGCAGTTCTTC. Protein sequence: CASSPGLAGGGREQFF. The chain couples TRBV7-2 to TRBJ2-1; TRBD2 matches 16 bases. Germline V gene data show CDR1 as SGHTA and CDR2 as FQGNSA. This CDR3 is built from 16 residues. V trimming: 5 bases; J trimming: 10 bases; junction bases outside the gene matches: 8.

There are many counts of this clonotype. The chain recombines TRBV7-9 with TRBJ1-2; D is unresolved. This CDR3 contains 13 residues. The V gene lost 5 bases and the J gene lost 2 bases, with 9 bases spanning the gap. The germline CDR1 and CDR2 sequences are SEHNR and FQNEAQ (reference sequence). CDR3 region: CASSPAANYGYTF. As DNA, the CDR3 is TGTGCCAGCAGCCCGGCCGCGAACTATGGCTACACCTTC. Full variable domain (rest looked up from reference TRBV7-9 and TRBJ1-2): DTGVSQNPRHKITKRGQNVTFRCDPISEHNRLYWYRQTLGQGPEFLTYFQNEAQLEKSRLLSDRFSAERPKGSFSTLEIQRTEQGDSAMYLCASSPAANYGYTFGSGTRLTVV.

This clonotype was picked up one time. The chain recombines TRBV29-1 with TRBJ2-7, with D perhaps TRBD1 or TRBD2 (7 bases each). Per germline, CDR1 SQVTM and CDR2 ANQGSEA. V was trimmed by 3 bases and J by 5 bases, leaving 14 bases between them. The CDR3 consists of 13 residues. CDR3 nucleotide sequence: TGCAGCGTTGATCCGACAGGGAGGGACGAGCAGTACTTC. Translated, it gives CSVDPTGRDEQYF.

In its sample, this clonotype was seen many times. The chain combines TRBV4-2 with TRBJ2-2, with D possibly matching TRBD1 (6 bases). V was shortened by 5 bases and J by 6 bases, with 16 bases between the two germline ends. The germline gives CDR1 LGHNA, CDR2 YNFKEQ. The CDR3 totals 15 residues. CDR3 loop: CASSIYHRVPGELFF. CDR3 sequence (DNA): TGTGCCAGCAGCATTTACCACAGGGTACCCGGGGAGCTGTTTTTT.

This clonotype was observed many times. V gene TRBV7-9 combines with J gene TRBJ1-1; D is undetermined. Trimming cost V 2 bases and J 8 bases, with 15 bases left between them. Per germline, CDR1 SEHNR and CDR2 FQNEAQ (reference sequence). The CDR3 is 14 residues long. For the CDR3, the DNA is TGTGCCAGCAGCTTAAGGACGTCCGCTTCCGAAGCTTTCTTT. Protein product: CASSLRTSASEAFF.

This clonotype was observed a handful of times. V and J are TRBV7-3 and TRBJ1-1; D call uncertain. V lost 5 bases and J lost 3, with 22 bases in between. Germline CDR1 SGHTA, CDR2 FQGTGA. The CDR3 sequence is 17 residues long. CDR3 coding DNA: TGTGCCAGCAGCCAAAGAGGTGGTTGGTCTTTGGACACTGAAGCTTTCTTT. Translating gives CASSQRGGWSLDTEAFF.

Concerning this clonotype: One base away lies a much larger clone, so this may be a sequencing read error. The chain is built from TRBV3-1 and TRBJ1-3; D is perhaps TRBD1 (5 bases). Germline V gene sequence: CDR1 LGHDT, CDR2 YNNKEL (reference sequence). This CDR3 is 15 amino acids long. The CDR3 sequence is CTSSQVGGAGNTIYF. CDR3 nucleotide sequence: TGTACCAGCAGCCAAGTGGGGGGGGCTGGAAACACCATATATTTT.

The chain recombines TRBV29-1 with TRBJ2-6; weak D call: TRBD2 (7 bases). Germline CDR1 reads SQVTM; CDR2 reads ANQGSEA. Trimming stripped 6 bases from V and 16 bases from J, with 25 bases between. This CDR3 is 14 amino acids long. The CDR3 sequence is CSVGEGGNGPKLTF. The CDR3 coding sequence is TGCAGCGTCGGGGAGGGGGGAAACGGCCCAAAGCTGACTTTC. Full variable domain (missing parts from reference TRBV29-1 and TRBJ2-6): SAVISQKPSRDICQRGTSLTIQCQVDSQVTMMFWYRQQPGQSLTLIATANQGSEATYESGFVIDKFPISRPNLTFSTLTVSNMSPEDSSIYLCSVGEGGNGPKLTFGAGSRLTVL.

This clonotype was found many times. This chain connects TRBV20-1 to TRBJ2-3; TRBD1 agrees at 7 bases. V shed 0 bases, J shed 1 base, and the junction held 4 bases outside the gene matches. CDR3 length: 15 amino acids. Germline CDR1 reads DFQATT; CDR2 reads SNEGSKA (reference sequence). CDR3 in amino acids: CSARDHRGGTDTQYF. The CDR3 DNA follows: TGCAGTGCTAGAGACCACAGGGGAGGCACAGATACGCAGTATTTT.

V gene TRBV25-1 combines with J gene TRBJ2-1, with D perhaps TRBD1 or TRBD2 (5 bases each). The CDR3 is made up of 16 amino acids. The germline V and J ends were trimmed by 0 bases and 6 bases, with 15 bases remaining between them. Germline CDR1 is MGHDK and CDR2 is SYGVNS. CDR3 protein: CASSEYGARVGNEQFF. The CDR3 bases are TGTGCCAGCAGTGAATACGGGGCGCGAGTTGGCAATGAGCAGTTCTTC.

This clonotype was observed a handful of times. This chain joins TRBV6-2 or TRBV6-3 and TRBJ2-1; maybe TRBD2 (6 bases). In germline, CDR1 is MNHEY, CDR2 SVGEGT. The CDR3 is 14 amino acids. Trimming cost V 5 bases and J 7 bases, with 15 bases left between them. Here the CDR3 reads CASSRPGLGNEQFF. In DNA, the CDR3 is TGTGCCAGCAGTCGACCGGGACTTGGGAATGAGCAGTTCTTC.

In its sample, this clonotype was seen many times. The V gene is TRBV15, the J gene TRBJ2-5; 9 bases map to TRBD1. The CDR3 spans 15 residues. Trimming cost V 5 bases and J 6 bases; bases outside gene matches: 10. CDR1 is LNHNV and CDR2 is YYDKDF in the germline V gene (reference sequence). CDR3 coding DNA: TGTGCCACCAGCGGCGGACAGGGGACTTCGAAGACCCAGTACTTC. It specifies CATSGGQGTSKTQYF.

This clonotype was detected many times. The chain couples TRBV24-1 to TRBJ2-1, with D hard to call. Trimming took off 2 bases at V and 0 bases at J, with 13 bases between the two ends. CDR3 size: 17 residues. Per the germline V gene, CDR1 is KGHDR and CDR2 is SFDVKD. The CDR3 here is CATSDSPGRFSYNEQFF. In DNA, the CDR3 is TGTGCCACCAGTGATTCCCCTGGGCGGTTCTCCTACAATGAGCAGTTCTTC.

This chain connects TRBV3-1 to TRBJ2-1; tentative D call: TRBD1 (5 bases). With 0 bases removed from V and 10 bases from J, the gap between germline ends came to 16 bases. This CDR3 spans 15 amino acids. The V gene's germline CDR1 is LGHDT and CDR2 YNNKEL (reference sequence). The chain's CDR3 is CASSQDPGRAREQFF. CDR3 bases: TGTGCCAGCAGCCAAGATCCCGGCAGGGCCAGGGAGCAGTTCTTC.

This clonotype was seen many times. The gene calls are TRBV5-1 and TRBJ1-6; weak D call: TRBD1 (5 bases). Germline V CDR1 and CDR2: SGHRS, YFSETQ. CDR3 length: 17 residues. Trimming shortened V by 0 bases and J by 6 bases, and 16 bases separated the two germline ends. CDR3 protein: CASSLGTGRSSNSPLHF. The CDR3 bases are TGCGCCAGCAGCTTGGGAACAGGCAGGAGCAGTAATTCACCCCTCCACTTT.

This clonotype was seen many times. The rearrangement links TRBV10-3 to TRBJ2-7; a possible D gene is TRBD2 (5 bases). Germline V gene sequence: CDR1 ENHRY, CDR2 SYGVKD. V was shortened by 3 bases and J by 1 base, with 7 bases between the two germline ends. The CDR3 is made up of 13 amino acids. The CDR3 nucleotides read TGTGCCATCAGTGAACCGGGGTCCTACGAGCAGTACTTC. It encodes CAISEPGSYEQYF.

This clonotype was picked up a small number of times. This sequence joins TRBV3-1 and TRBJ2-7, with 13 bases that match TRBD2. Per the germline V gene, CDR1 is LGHDT and CDR2 is YNNKEL (reference sequence). The CDR3 is 15 amino acids. V was pared by 0 bases and J by 10 bases, with 6 bases of the junction left unmatched. The CDR3 protein is CASSQDIGLAGVQYF. The CDR3 bases are TGTGCCAGCAGCCAAGACATCGGACTAGCGGGAGTCCAGTACTTC.

The chain employs TRBV24-1 and TRBJ2-1, with unresolved D. V lost 5 bases and J lost 3, with 10 bases in between. Germline lookup yields CDR1 KGHDR and CDR2 SFDVKD. This CDR3 has 14 amino acids. The CDR3 DNA follows: TGTGCCACCAGTGGAACCAACGACTACAATGAGCAGTTCTTC. This gives the protein CATSGTNDYNEQFF.

V and J are TRBV7-2 and TRBJ2-5; the D gene is possibly TRBD1 (5 bases). CDR1 and CDR2 from the germline V gene are SGHTA and FQGNSA. Deletions cut 4 bases from V and 4 bases from J, with 13 bases between. The length of the CDR3 is 14 residues. The CDR3 is CASSSRSGIETQYF. As DNA, the CDR3 is TGTGCCAGCAGCTCACGTTCAGGGATAGAGACCCAGTACTTC.

This clonotype appeared many times. The chain uses TRBV28 and TRBJ1-5; D is uncertain. The length of the CDR3 is 15 residues. Germline V gene sequence: CDR1 MDHEN, CDR2 SYDVKM. The ends were cut back, 3 bases at V and 4 bases at J, with 13 bases in the middle. The CDR3 DNA reads TGTGCCAGCAGTTTCCCTCGGGTGCCAAATCAGCCCCAGCATTTT. Its protein product is CASSFPRVPNQPQHF.

In this sample, this clonotype turned up many times. This chain uses TRBV2 with TRBJ2-5; D could derive from TRBD1 or TRBD2 (5 bases each). Germline V gene data show CDR1 as SNHLY and CDR2 as FYNNEI. V was cut by 3 bases and J by 2 bases, with 13 bases left in between. This CDR3 has 15 amino acids. The CDR3 spells CASSDPQGAQETQYF. In nucleotides, the CDR3 is TGTGCCAGCAGTGACCCCCAGGGAGCACAAGAGACCCAGTACTTC. The full variable domain, rest sourced from reference TRBV2 and TRBJ2-5, is EPEVTQTPSHQVTQMGQEVILRCVPISNHLYFYWYRQILGQKVEFLVSFYNNEISEKSEIFDDQFSVERPDGSNFTLKIRSTKLEDSAMYFCASSDPQGAQETQYFGPGTRLLVL.

This sequence joins TRBV3-1 and TRBJ2-1; D possibly matches TRBD1 or TRBD2 (5 bases each). This CDR3 contains 14 residues. Germline assignment: CDR1 LGHDT and CDR2 YNNKEL (reference sequence). The ends were cut back, 1 base at V and 5 bases at J, with 9 bases in the middle. As DNA, the CDR3 is TGTGCCAGCAGCCAAGCACGAGGGGACAATGAGCAGTTCTTC. Protein: CASSQARGDNEQFF.

This clonotype has ten or more counts. The J gene is TRBJ2-1, the V gene TRBV6-6; 8 nucleotides agree with TRBD2. There are 16 residues in the CDR3. The germline gives CDR1 MNHNY, CDR2 SVGAGI (reference sequence). Germline trimming cut 0 bases from V and 3 bases from J; bases unmatched to any gene: 4. Written as DNA, the CDR3 is TGTGCCAGCAGTTACTCTCGCGGGGGGAACTACAATGAGCAGTTCTTC. Encoded protein: CASSYSRGGNYNEQFF.

This clonotype was picked up a small number of times. The chain combines TRBV7-8 with TRBJ1-4; D is perhaps TRBD1 (5 bases). The V end lost 1 base, the J end lost 12 bases, and 24 bases lay between the germline ends. The germline CDR1 and CDR2 sequences are SGHVS and FQNEAQ. The CDR3 is 17 amino acids. CDR3 protein: CASSLDRERQINEELFF. CDR3 DNA: TGTGCCAGCAGCTTAGATAGGGAACGACAGATTAATGAGGAACTGTTTTTT. Full variable domain (remainder filled in from reference TRBV7-8 and TRBJ1-4): GAGVSQSPRYKVAKRGQDVALRCDPISGHVSLFWYQQALGQGPEFLTYFQNEAQLDKSGLPSDRFFAERPEGSVSTLKIQRTQQEDSAVYLCASSLDRERQINEELFFGSGTQLSVL.

This clonotype has at least ten counts. The chain has TRBV4-3 and TRBJ1-6; no clear D. Germline assignment: CDR1 LGHNA and CDR2 YSLEER. CDR3 length: 13 amino acids. The V and J ends lost 0 bases and 10 bases respectively, with 7 bases between them. CDR3 in DNA: TGCGCCAGCAGCCAAGATAAAGGCTCACCCCTCCACTTT. Its protein is CASSQDKGSPLHF.